These 19 T cell receptor beta chains were all obtained from the same sample, sequenced in a study of blood T cells in healthy people across ages. Through a sample-barcoded 5' primer and a J-beta primer mix, a second PCR was run for roughly 7 to 11 cycles. TCRdb reanalysed the 5' RACE reads using MiXCR and keeps one entry per CDR3 protein. This sample has more than 600,000 distinct CDR3 sequences, with roughly 25% found just once. The same data also went into a second study, on T cells of mothers and their children.

Sequencing was done on a sample of blood. The receptors shown here come from a boy younger than 18 in good health.

The gene calls are TRBV20-1 and TRBJ2-7, with D possibly matching TRBD1 (6 bases). The ends were cut back, 1 base at V and 3 bases at J, with 10 bases in the middle. Germline lookup yields CDR1 DFQATT and CDR2 SNEGSKA (reference sequence). The CDR3 runs 13 residues. CDR3 residues: CSARGPDSYEQYF. Here the CDR3 DNA reads TGCAGTGCTAGAGGCCCGGACAGCTACGAGCAGTACTTC.

The chain recombines TRBV14 with TRBJ2-5; no clear D gene. Trimming took 0 bases from V and 2 from J, leaving 10 bases between them. The CDR3 runs 15 residues. The V gene's germline CDR1 is SGHDN and CDR2 FVKESK. This CDR3 reads CASSQDEDEQETQYF. The CDR3 DNA follows: TGTGCCAGCAGCCAAGATGAGGATGAACAAGAGACCCAGTACTTC. Full variable domain (missing parts from reference TRBV14 and TRBJ2-5): EAGVTQFPSHSVIEKGQTVTLRCDPISGHDNLYWYRRVMGKEIKFLLHFVKESKQDESGMPNNRFLAERTGGTYSTLKVQPAELEDSGVYFCASSQDEDEQETQYFGPGTRLLVL.

The rearrangement joins TRBV29-1 to TRBJ1-2; no firm D call. V dropped 7 bases and J dropped 2 bases, with 14 bases sitting between them. From germline, CDR1 is SQVTM and CDR2 ANQGSEA. The CDR3 covers 13 residues. This CDR3 reads CSAKGLGNYGYTF. The CDR3 bases are TGCAGCGCTAAAGGCCTCGGGAACTATGGCTACACCTTC.

The chain uses TRBV7-2 and TRBJ1-4, with 9 bases aligning to TRBD1. This CDR3 contains 16 residues. The ends lost 1 base at V and 5 bases at J; junction bases unmatched: 5. CDR1 is SGHTA, CDR2 FQGNSA, per germline. The CDR3: CASSLVRDRGNEKLFF. The CDR3 DNA reads TGTGCCAGCAGCTTAGTCCGAGACAGGGGGAATGAAAAACTGTTTTTT.

The V call is TRBV29-1, the J call TRBJ1-1; maybe TRBD1 (6 bases). Trimming shortened V by 6 bases and J by 12 bases, and 14 bases separated the two germline ends. The CDR3 covers 10 residues. From germline, CDR1 is SQVTM and CDR2 ANQGSEA. This CDR3 reads CSVIQGRTFF. CDR3 nucleotide sequence: TGCAGCGTCATACAGGGTAGGACTTTCTTT.

This clonotype showed up just a few times. The chain has TRBV20-1 and TRBJ1-2; D gene uncertain. Trimming cost V 0 bases and J 0 bases, with 8 bases left between them. Germline CDR1 and CDR2: DFQATT and SNEGSKA (reference sequence). The CDR3 sequence is 14 residues long. CDR3 amino acids: CSAREGLTNYGYTF. CDR3 coding DNA: TGCAGTGCTAGAGAGGGTCTCACTAACTATGGCTACACCTTC.

This clonotype was detected only a few times. This chain joins TRBV12-3 or TRBV12-4 and TRBJ2-3; 9 bases fit TRBD2. V shed 6 bases, J shed 2 bases, and the junction held 6 bases outside the gene matches. This CDR3 is built from 15 residues. CDR3 coding DNA: TGTGCCAGCAGCTTTAGCGGGGGAAACACAGATACGCAGTATTTT. Translating gives CASSFSGGNTDTQYF.

The chain carries TRBV20-1 and TRBJ2-1; 15 bases are a match to TRBD2. CDR3 length equals 16 residues. The V gene's germline CDR1 is DFQATT and CDR2 SNEGSKA (reference sequence). V shed 3 bases and J 8 bases; nucleotides not matched to a gene: 8. This CDR3 reads CSASRGTSGRLDEQFF. CDR3 DNA sequence: TGCAGTGCTAGCAGAGGGACTAGCGGGAGGCTCGATGAGCAGTTCTTC.

This clonotype appeared a few times. This rearrangement joins TRBV7-9 to TRBJ2-5; possible D gene TRBD1, 6 bases. CDR1 and CDR2 from the germline V gene are SEHNR and FQNEAQ (reference sequence). The ends were cut back, 4 bases at V and 2 bases at J, with 26 bases in the middle. The CDR3 length is 19 residues. In nucleotides, the CDR3 is TGTGCCAGCAGCTCCGACCCAAGACTTTCCAGGGGAACACAAGAGACCCAGTACTTC. This translates into CASSSDPRLSRGTQETQYF.

This clonotype was seen only a few times. This chain links TRBV12-3 or TRBV12-4 with TRBJ2-7, with D possibly TRBD2 on 7 matching bases. CDR3 length: 14 residues. The V and J ends lost 3 bases and 5 bases respectively, with 14 bases between them. CDR3 bases: TGTGCCAGCAGTTTGGTGGGAGGGGACAACGAGCAGTACTTC. Its protein product is CASSLVGGDNEQYF.

CDR3 in DNA: TGTGCCACCAGTGATTTAACAGGGAGGCAGTATTTT. Encoded protein: CATSDLTGRQYF. The rearrangement links TRBV24-1 to TRBJ2-3; D possibly corresponds to TRBD1 (6 bases). CDR1 and CDR2 (germline): KGHDR, SFDVKD. The CDR3 is 12 amino acids. The V end lost 1 base, the J end lost 11 bases, and 9 bases lay between the germline ends.

CDR3 sequence: CASSEQGGGNGEQYF. The CDR3, as DNA: TGCGCCAGCAGTGAACAGGGGGGCGGGAATGGCGAGCAGTACTTC. The chain has TRBV10-2 and TRBJ2-7; 8 bases agree with TRBD1. J was trimmed by 6 bases and V by 3 bases; bases with no gene match: 10. Germline V lookup: CDR1 WSHSY, CDR2 SAAADI. The CDR3 totals 15 residues.

This clonotype was seen more than once but under ten times. The V gene is TRBV6-2 or TRBV6-3, the J gene TRBJ2-3; D not certain. Deletions cut 11 bases from V and 4 bases from J, with 13 bases between. Germline V gene data show CDR1 as MNHEY and CDR2 as SVGEGT. CDR3 length: 12 residues. The CDR3: CAGTRRADTQYF. The DNA for the CDR3 is TGTGCCGGCACCAGAAGGGCAGATACGCAGTATTTT.

This clonotype was detected only a few times. This chain uses TRBV28 with TRBJ2-5; perhaps TRBD1 as D (6 bases). Germline CDR1 is MDHEN and CDR2 is SYDVKM. The CDR3 covers 13 residues. The germline V and J ends were trimmed by 6 bases and 5 bases, with 13 bases remaining between them. CDR3 DNA sequence: TGTGCCAGCAGGGACAGTATTGGCGAGACCCAGTACTTC. The encoded protein is CASRDSIGETQYF.

J is TRBJ1-4 and V is TRBV5-5, with a weak D call TRBD1 (5 bases). This CDR3 has 14 residues. With 3 bases removed from V and 6 bases from J, the gap between germline ends came to 12 bases. Germline CDR1 and CDR2: SGHKS and YYEKEE (reference sequence). Written as DNA, the CDR3 is TGTGCCAGCAGCTCGAATAGGGGCGATGAAAAACTGTTTTTT. It translates to CASSSNRGDEKLFF. Together with reference TRBV5-5 and TRBJ1-4, the CDR3 gives the full variable domain: DAGVTQSPTHLIKTRGQQVTLRCSPISGHKSVSWYQQVLGQGPQFIFQYYEKEERGRGNFPDRFSARQFPNYSSELNVNALLLGDSALYLCASSSNRGDEKLFFGSGTQLSVL.

This clonotype was detected only a few times. The J gene is TRBJ1-4, the V gene TRBV5-1; the match to TRBD1 covers 10 bases. The V segment lost 1 base and the J segment 6 bases; nucleotides outside the gene matches: 12. The CDR3 covers 18 residues. Germline V gives CDR1 SGHRS, CDR2 YFSETQ. CDR3 coding DNA: TGCGCCAGCAGCTTGATGGGGGACAGGGGAAGTGCCTATGAAAAACTGTTTTTT. Residues: CASSLMGDRGSAYEKLFF. Variable domain in full (rest from reference TRBV5-1 and TRBJ1-4): KAGVTQTPRYLIKTRGQQVTLSCSPISGHRSVSWYQQTPGQGLQFLFEYFSETQRNKGNFPGRFSGRQFSNSRSEMNVSTLELGDSALYLCASSLMGDRGSAYEKLFFGSGTQLSVL.

In this sample, this clonotype turned up a few times. J is TRBJ2-3 and V is TRBV6-2 or TRBV6-3; no definite D call. Trimming stripped 4 bases from V and 6 bases from J, with 8 bases between. The CDR3 has 12 residues. Germline CDR1 is MNHEY and CDR2 is SVGEGT. The CDR3 loop is CASSFEMDTQYF. The CDR3 region has the DNA TGTGCCAGCAGTTTCGAAATGGATACGCAGTATTTT.

The chain joins TRBV6-1 to TRBJ1-2, with D perhaps TRBD1 (5 bases). This CDR3 region has 17 residues. Germline V gene sequence: CDR1 MNHNS, CDR2 SASEGT. With 3 bases removed from V and 4 bases from J, the gap between germline ends came to 21 bases. CDR3: CASSDKEGPLGGYGYTF. As DNA, the CDR3 is TGTGCCAGCAGTGACAAGGAGGGGCCACTAGGAGGCTATGGCTACACCTTC.

The V and J genes are TRBV12-3 or TRBV12-4 and TRBJ1-4, with D possibly TRBD1 on 5 matching bases. With 5 bases removed from V and 2 bases from J, the gap between germline ends came to 18 bases. The CDR3 covers 17 residues. CDR3 nucleotide sequence: TGTGCCAGCAGTCGCCTAGAGGTGGGGGATACTAATGAAAAACTGTTTTTT. Translating gives CASSRLEVGDTNEKLFF.